The 13 T cell receptor beta chains reported below all come from one sample, sequenced in a study of blood T cell repertoires in COVID-19. Method: immunoSEQ multiplex PCR; TCRdb's copy keeps in-frame clones and lacks some. The sample lists under 150,000 clones, about 82% occurring once. The sequencing sample was made of peripheral blood. Receptors were obtained from a woman of 80 years or more with active or convalescent COVID-19.

Only one count was recorded for this clone. As DNA, the CDR3 is TGTGCCAGCACCGAGGTTTACACTGAAGCTTTCTTT. Translating gives CASTEVYTEAFF. This rearrangement joins TRBV6-5 to TRBJ1-1; unclear D gene. Germline loops: CDR1 MNHEY, CDR2 SVGAGI. The CDR3 loop spans 12 amino acids. Trimming cost V 7 bases and J 3 bases, with 9 bases left between them.

This chain joins TRBV5-4 and TRBJ2-2, with TRBD2 as a possible D gene (5 bases). Germline lookup yields CDR1 SGHNT and CDR2 YYREEE (reference sequence). V gave up 2 bases and J gave up 5 bases, with 13 bases separating them. The CDR3 has 15 amino acids. The CDR3 loop reads CASSLYDRGTGELFF. As DNA, the CDR3 is TGTGCCAGCAGCTTATATGACCGCGGGACCGGGGAGCTGTTTTTT.

CDR3 nucleotide sequence: TGTGCCAGCAGCCGAGAGATGATGGGAGCTACTGAGCAGTTCTTC. This encodes CASSREMMGATEQFF. V gene TRBV4-2 combines with J gene TRBJ2-1; perhaps TRBD2 as D (5 bases). This CDR3 contains 15 residues. Per germline, CDR1 LGHNA and CDR2 YNFKEQ. Trimming took 4 bases from V and 9 from J, leaving 19 bases between them.

This sequence joins TRBV6-2 or TRBV6-3 and TRBJ1-3; possibly TRBD1 for D (6 bases). The V gene lost 2 bases and the J gene lost 2 bases, with 13 bases spanning the gap. The CDR3 loop spans 16 amino acids. CDR1 and CDR2 from the germline V gene are MNHEY and SVGEGT. The CDR3 DNA is TGTGCCAGCAGTTACATCTCAGGGGATACTGGAAACACCATATATTTT. Translated, it gives CASSYISGDTGNTIYF.

This sequence joins TRBV20-1 and TRBJ2-1; TRBD2 aligns across 11 bases. This CDR3 has 15 residues. The J segment lost 4 bases and the V segment lost 6 bases, leaving 8 bases of the junction unmatched. Germline-derived CDR1 and CDR2 are DFQATT and SNEGSKA (reference sequence). CDR3 nucleotides: TGCAGTGCCAGTCATAGCGGGGGGGATTACAATGAGCAGTTCTTC. Protein product: CSASHSGGDYNEQFF.

This clone was observed once. The rearrangement links TRBV7-2 to TRBJ1-1, with a tentative D call TRBD1 (6 bases). This CDR3 spans 16 amino acids. V lost 5 bases and J lost 4, with 20 bases in between. Per the germline V gene, CDR1 is SGHTA and CDR2 is FQGNSA. Written as DNA, the CDR3 is TGTGCCAGCAGCGCCCGCAGGGGTCTAAGGAGCACTGAAGCTTTCTTT. Residues: CASSARRGLRSTEAFF.

This chain links TRBV7-6 with TRBJ2-5, with D possibly matching TRBD1 (5 bases). V was pared by 5 bases and J by 5 bases, with 18 bases between. The CDR3 runs 15 residues. CDR1 is SGHVS, CDR2 FNYEAQ, per germline. The CDR3: CASSRLGASAETQYF. CDR3 nucleotide sequence: TGTGCCAGCAGCAGGTTAGGGGCGTCGGCGGAGACCCAGTACTTC. The whole variable domain, remainder taken from reference TRBV7-6 and TRBJ2-5, is GAGVSQSPRYKVTKRGQDVALRCDPISGHVSLYWYRQALGQGPEFLTYFNYEAQQDKSGLPNDRFSAERPEGSISTLTIQRTEQRDSAMYRCASSRLGASAETQYFGPGTRLLVL.

This clone appeared a single time. V usage is TRBV28 and J usage is TRBJ1-2; a possible D gene is TRBD1 (5 bases). The CDR3 covers 13 residues. Germline CDR1 reads MDHEN; CDR2 reads SYDVKM. V was cut by 6 bases and J by 8 bases, with 16 bases left in between. The CDR3 nucleotides are TGTGCCAGCAGCCTAGAATTGCAGGGCGGCTACACCTTC. It yields the protein CASSLELQGGYTF.

This chain joins TRBV20-1 and TRBJ2-5, with D hard to call. Germline V gene data show CDR1 as DFQATT and CDR2 as SNEGSKA (reference sequence). The CDR3 extends over 14 amino acids. Trimming left V 7 bases short and J 1 base short, with 16 bases between. The CDR3 is CSVSETPIQETQYF. CDR3 sequence (DNA): TGCAGTGTTAGTGAAACCCCTATCCAAGAGACCCAGTACTTC.

This chain links TRBV7-3 with TRBJ2-2; D unclear. V lost 5 bases to trimming and J lost 6 bases, with 10 bases between them. This CDR3 comprises 13 residues. The germline CDR1 and CDR2 sequences are SGHTA and FQGTGA. In DNA, the CDR3 is TGTGCCAGCAGCGCTCAAGTAGCCGGGGAGCTGTTTTTT. As protein: CASSAQVAGELFF.

The chain is built from TRBV7-9 and TRBJ1-2; TRBD1 matches 8 bases. The CDR3 consists of 14 residues. Germline values: CDR1 SEHNR, CDR2 FQNEAQ (reference sequence). The V gene end was trimmed by 3 bases and the J gene end by 6 bases; junction bases not matched to a gene: 6. The CDR3 nucleotides are TGTGCCAGCAGCTTGGACGGGACAGGAGATGGCTACACCTTC. Its translation: CASSLDGTGDGYTF.

This clone was counted ten times or more. V and J are TRBV28 and TRBJ1-2; TRBD1 might be the D (6 bases). CDR1 is MDHEN and CDR2 is SYDVKM in the germline V gene. The CDR3 runs to 14 residues. Trimming cost V 3 bases and J 8 bases, with 16 bases left between them. The CDR3 DNA is TGTGCCAGCAGTTTTGTGCAGCGAGGGGGAGGCTACACCTTC. Translated: CASSFVQRGGGYTF.

V usage is TRBV6-5 and J usage is TRBJ2-3; maybe TRBD2 (5 bases). V lost 6 bases to trimming and J lost 6 bases, with 19 bases between them. The germline gives CDR1 MNHEY, CDR2 SVGAGI. This CDR3 region has 15 residues. In nucleotides, the CDR3 is TGTGCCAGCAGCCCAGAGGGTATCCATCGGGATACGCAGTATTTT. This codes for CASSPEGIHRDTQYF.